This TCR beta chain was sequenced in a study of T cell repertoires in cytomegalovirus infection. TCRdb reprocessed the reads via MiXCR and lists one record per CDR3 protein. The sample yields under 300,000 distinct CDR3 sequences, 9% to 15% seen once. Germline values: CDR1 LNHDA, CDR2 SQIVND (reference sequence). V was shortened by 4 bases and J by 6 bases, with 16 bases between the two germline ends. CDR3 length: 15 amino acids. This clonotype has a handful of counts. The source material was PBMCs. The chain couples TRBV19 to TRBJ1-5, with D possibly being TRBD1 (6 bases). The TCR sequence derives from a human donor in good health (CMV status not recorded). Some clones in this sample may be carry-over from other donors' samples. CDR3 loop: CASSTPKGGGQPQHF. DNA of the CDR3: TGTGCCAGTAGTACCCCAAAAGGGGGTGGTCAGCCCCAGCATTTT.